The clone carrying this TCR beta chain was counted at least ten times. The source of the sample is a study of human T cells and chemical hapten exposure. Unique molecular identifiers were attached to individual cDNA molecules during library preparation. TCRdb used MiXCR to reprocess the 5' RACE reads, holding one entry per CDR3 protein. The sample consists of 110,000 to 150,000 distinct CDR3 sequences, about 4% of them appearing once. CDR3 length equals 13 residues. Trimming pared 6 bases from V and 5 bases from J, leaving 12 bases between. CDR1 is KGHDR, CDR2 SFDVKD, per germline. Unfractionated whole blood was the source of the extracted total RNA.

V is TRBV24-1 and J is TRBJ1-1, with a tentative D call TRBD1 (5 bases). This TCR was sampled from a female donor in good health. The CDR3 DNA is TGTGCCACCAGTTGGGGGGTCGGAACTGAAGCTTTCTTT. Its protein is CATSWGVGTEAFF.